These 3 T cell receptor beta chains share one sample of origin, sequenced in a study of human T cells and chemical hapten exposure. Via MiXCR, TCRdb re-called the RACE reads, giving one row per CDR3 protein. The sample holds around 200,000 distinct CDR3 sequences, around 25% seen once. Sample time point: patch test 3, about 24 weeks after DPC sensitization. Described treatment: therapeutic diphenylcyclopropenone sensitization with weekly scalp DPC. This sample comprised whole blood, obtained in connection with sensitization to the hapten diphenylcyclopropenone (DPC). The receptor set was obtained from a woman aged 35 to 49 with alopecia areata. Some clones in this sample may be carry-over from other donors' samples.

This clonotype showed up just a few times. The chain joins TRBV7-2 to TRBJ1-3; D call uncertain. Between the trimmed V and J ends, which lost 1 base and 0 bases, there was a span of 7 bases. The CDR3 spans 15 residues. Germline V gene data show CDR1 as SGHTA and CDR2 as FQGNSA. Here the CDR3 DNA reads TGTGCCAGCAGCTTAGTATCAGGCTCTGGAAACACCATATATTTT. This codes for CASSLVSGSGNTIYF.

The rearrangement uses TRBV20-1 and TRBJ2-5; 7 nucleotides line up with TRBD2. Germline lookup yields CDR1 DFQATT and CDR2 SNEGSKA (reference sequence). The CDR3 has 14 amino acids. V dropped 5 bases and J dropped 10; count of bases not matched to a gene: 16. The CDR3 is CSAFSLGAGRGQYF. For the CDR3, the DNA is TGCAGTGCTTTCTCCCTAGGGGCGGGGAGGGGCCAGTACTTC.

Here the CDR3 DNA reads TGCGCCAGCAGCACACATAGCGGGAGCGTCGGGGAGCTGTTTTTT. The encoded protein is CASSTHSGSVGELFF. The chain has TRBV4-1 and TRBJ2-2; 9 bases fit TRBD2. CDR3 length equals 15 residues. Germline values: CDR1 MGHRA, CDR2 YSYEKL. With 5 bases clipped from V and 7 bases from J, the junction kept 8 bases outside the gene matches.